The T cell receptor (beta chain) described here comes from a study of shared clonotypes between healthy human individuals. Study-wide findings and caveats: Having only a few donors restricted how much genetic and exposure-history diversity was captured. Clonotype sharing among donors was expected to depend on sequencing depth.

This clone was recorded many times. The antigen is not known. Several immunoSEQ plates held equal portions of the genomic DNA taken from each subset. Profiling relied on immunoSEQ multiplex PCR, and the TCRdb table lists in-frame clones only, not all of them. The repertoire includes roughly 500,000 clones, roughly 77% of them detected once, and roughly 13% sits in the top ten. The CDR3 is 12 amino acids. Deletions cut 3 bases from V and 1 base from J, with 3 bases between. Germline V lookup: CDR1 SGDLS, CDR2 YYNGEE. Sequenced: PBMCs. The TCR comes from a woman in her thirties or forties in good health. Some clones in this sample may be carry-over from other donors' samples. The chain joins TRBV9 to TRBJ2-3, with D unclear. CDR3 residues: CASSARTDTQYF. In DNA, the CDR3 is TGTGCCAGCAGCGCCCGCACAGATACGCAGTATTTT.